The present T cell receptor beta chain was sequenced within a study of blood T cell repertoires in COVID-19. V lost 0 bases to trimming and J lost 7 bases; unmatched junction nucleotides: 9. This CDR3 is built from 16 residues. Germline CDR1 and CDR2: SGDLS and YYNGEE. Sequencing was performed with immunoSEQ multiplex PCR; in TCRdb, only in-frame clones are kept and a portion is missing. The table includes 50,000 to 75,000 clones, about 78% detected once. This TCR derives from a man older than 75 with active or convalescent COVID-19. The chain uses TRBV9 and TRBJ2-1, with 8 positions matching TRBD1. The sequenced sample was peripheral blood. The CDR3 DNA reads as TGTGCCAGCAGCGTAGCTCCCCAGGGGGCGGTAAATGAGCAGTTCTTC. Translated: CASSVAPQGAVNEQFF.